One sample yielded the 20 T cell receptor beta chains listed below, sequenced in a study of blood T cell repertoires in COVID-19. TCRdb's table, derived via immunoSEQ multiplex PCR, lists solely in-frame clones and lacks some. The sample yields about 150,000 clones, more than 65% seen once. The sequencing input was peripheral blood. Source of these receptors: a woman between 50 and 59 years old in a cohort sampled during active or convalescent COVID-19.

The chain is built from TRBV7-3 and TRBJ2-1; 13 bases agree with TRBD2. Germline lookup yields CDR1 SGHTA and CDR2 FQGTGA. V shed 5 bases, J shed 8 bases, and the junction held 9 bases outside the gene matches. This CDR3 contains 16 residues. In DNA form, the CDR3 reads TGTGCCAGCAGCCCAACTAGCGGGGGGGCCGGGTATGAGCAGTTCTTC. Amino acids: CASSPTSGGAGYEQFF.

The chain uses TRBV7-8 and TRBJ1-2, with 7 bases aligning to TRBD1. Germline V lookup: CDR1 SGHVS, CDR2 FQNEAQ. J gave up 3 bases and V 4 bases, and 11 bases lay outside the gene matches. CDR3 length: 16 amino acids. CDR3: CASSSTGTAQDYGYTF. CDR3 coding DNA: TGTGCCAGCAGCTCTACTGGGACAGCGCAGGACTATGGCTACACCTTC.

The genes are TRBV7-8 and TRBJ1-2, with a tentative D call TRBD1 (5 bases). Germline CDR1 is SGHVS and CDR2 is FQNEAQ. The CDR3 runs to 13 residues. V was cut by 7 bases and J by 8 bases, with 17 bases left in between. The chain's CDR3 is CASIAWGGRGYTF. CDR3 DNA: TGTGCCAGCATCGCCTGGGGGGGACGGGGCTACACCTTC.

The DNA of the CDR3 is TGTGCCAGTAGTGGACAGGGTTGGACTAATGAAAAACTGTTTTTT. It encodes CASSGQGWTNEKLFF. The chain couples TRBV19 to TRBJ1-4; 8 bases align to TRBD1. Germline CDR1 reads LNHDA; CDR2 reads SQIVND (reference sequence). This CDR3 has 15 residues. V lost 5 bases, J lost 2 bases, and 4 bases stayed unmatched.

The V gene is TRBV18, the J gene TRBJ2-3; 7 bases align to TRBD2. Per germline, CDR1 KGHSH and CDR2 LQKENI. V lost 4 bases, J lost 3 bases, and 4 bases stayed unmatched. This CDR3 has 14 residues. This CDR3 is CASSRPSGTDTQYF. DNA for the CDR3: TGTGCCAGCTCACGTCCTAGCGGAACAGATACGCAGTATTTT.

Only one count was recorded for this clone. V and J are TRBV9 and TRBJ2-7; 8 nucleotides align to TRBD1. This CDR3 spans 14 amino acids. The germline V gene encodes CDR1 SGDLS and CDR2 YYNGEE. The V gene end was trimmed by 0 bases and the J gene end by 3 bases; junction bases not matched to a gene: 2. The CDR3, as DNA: TGTGCCAGCAGCGTAGCCGGACAGGGCTACGAGCAGTACTTC. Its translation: CASSVAGQGYEQYF. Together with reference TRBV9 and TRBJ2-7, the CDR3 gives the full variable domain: DSGVTQTPKHLITATGQRVTLRCSPRSGDLSVYWYQQSLDQGLQFLIQYYNGEERAKGNILERFSAQQFPDLHSELNLSSLELGDSALYFCASSVAGQGYEQYFGPGTRLTVT.

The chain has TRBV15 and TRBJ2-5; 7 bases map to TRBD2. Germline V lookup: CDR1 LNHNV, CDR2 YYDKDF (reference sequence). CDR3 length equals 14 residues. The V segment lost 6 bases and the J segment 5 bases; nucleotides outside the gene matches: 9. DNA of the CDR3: TGTGCCACCAGATGGGAGGGTCGGGGGGAGACCCAGTACTTC. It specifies CATRWEGRGETQYF.

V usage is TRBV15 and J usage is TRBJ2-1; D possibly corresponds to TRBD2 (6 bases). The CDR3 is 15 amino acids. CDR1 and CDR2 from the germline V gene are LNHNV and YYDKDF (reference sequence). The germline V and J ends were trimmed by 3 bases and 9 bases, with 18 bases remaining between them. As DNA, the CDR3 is TGTGCCACCAGCAGGGGGGGTTCTAGCGCGGGTGAGCAGTTCTTC. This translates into CATSRGGSSAGEQFF.

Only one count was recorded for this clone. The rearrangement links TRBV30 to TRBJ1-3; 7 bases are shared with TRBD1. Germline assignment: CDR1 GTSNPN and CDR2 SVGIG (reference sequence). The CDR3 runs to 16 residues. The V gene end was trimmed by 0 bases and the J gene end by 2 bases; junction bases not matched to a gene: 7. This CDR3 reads CAWSVHRGLAGNTIYF. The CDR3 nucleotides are TGTGCCTGGAGTGTACACAGGGGTTTGGCTGGAAACACCATATATTTT.

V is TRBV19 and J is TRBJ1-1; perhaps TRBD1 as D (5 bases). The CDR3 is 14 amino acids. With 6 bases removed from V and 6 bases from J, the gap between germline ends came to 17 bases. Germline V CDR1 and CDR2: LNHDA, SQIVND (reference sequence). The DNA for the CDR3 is TGTGCCAGTAGCATAAATCAGGGTTCTTCTGAAGCTTTCTTT. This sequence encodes CASSINQGSSEAFF.

DNA of the CDR3: TGTGCCAGTATAGATCCCCGGCGGAGCACAGATACGCAGTATTTT. This translates into CASIDPRRSTDTQYF. The rearrangement uses TRBV19 and TRBJ2-3; D is unclear. Germline values: CDR1 LNHDA, CDR2 SQIVND (reference sequence). This CDR3 is built from 15 residues. The V gene lost 7 bases and the J gene lost 0 bases, with 14 bases spanning the gap.

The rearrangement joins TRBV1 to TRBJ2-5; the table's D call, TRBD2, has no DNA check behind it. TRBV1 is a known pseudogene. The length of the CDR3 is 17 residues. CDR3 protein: CTSSQVGLAGGQETQYF. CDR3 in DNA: TGCACCAGCAGCCAAGTAGGACTAGCGGGGGGCCAAGAGACCCAGTACTTC.

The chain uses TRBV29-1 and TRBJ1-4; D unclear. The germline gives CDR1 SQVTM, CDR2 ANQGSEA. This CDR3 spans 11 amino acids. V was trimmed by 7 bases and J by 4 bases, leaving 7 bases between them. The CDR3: CSGSFNEKLFF. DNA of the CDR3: TGCAGCGGTTCGTTTAATGAAAAACTGTTTTTT. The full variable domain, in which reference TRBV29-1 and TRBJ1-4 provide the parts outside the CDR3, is SAVISQKPSRDICQRGTSLTIQCQVDSQVTMMFWYRQQPGQSLTLIATANQGSEATYESGFVIDKFPISRPNLTFSTLTVSNMSPEDSSIYLCSGSFNEKLFFGSGTQLSVL.

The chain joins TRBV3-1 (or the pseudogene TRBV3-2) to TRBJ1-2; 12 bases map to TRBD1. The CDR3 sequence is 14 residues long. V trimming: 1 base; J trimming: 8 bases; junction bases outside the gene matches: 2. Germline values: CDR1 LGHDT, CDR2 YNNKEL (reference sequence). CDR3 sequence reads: CASSQAGQGAGYTF. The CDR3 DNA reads TGTGCCAGCAGCCAAGCGGGACAGGGGGCCGGCTACACCTTC.

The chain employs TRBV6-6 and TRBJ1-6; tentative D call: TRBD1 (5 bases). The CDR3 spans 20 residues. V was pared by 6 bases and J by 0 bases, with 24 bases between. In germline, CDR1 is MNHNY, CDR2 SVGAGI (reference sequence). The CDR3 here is CASSHRTELAPGSYNSPLHF. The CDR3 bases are TGTGCCAGCAGCCACAGGACGGAACTCGCACCGGGCTCCTATAATTCACCCCTCCACTTT.

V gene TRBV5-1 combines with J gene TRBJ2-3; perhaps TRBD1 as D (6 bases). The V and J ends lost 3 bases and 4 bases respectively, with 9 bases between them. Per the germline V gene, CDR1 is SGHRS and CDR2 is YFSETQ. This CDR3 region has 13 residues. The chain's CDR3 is CASSSRQADTQYF. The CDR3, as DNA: TGCGCCAGCAGCTCAAGACAGGCAGATACGCAGTATTTT.

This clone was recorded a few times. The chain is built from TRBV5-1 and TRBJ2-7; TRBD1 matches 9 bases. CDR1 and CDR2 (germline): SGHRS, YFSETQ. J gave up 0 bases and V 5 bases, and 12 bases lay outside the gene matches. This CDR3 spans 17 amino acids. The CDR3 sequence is CASRTGQGQGDSYEQYF. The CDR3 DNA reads TGCGCCAGCAGGACGGGACAGGGCCAGGGCGACTCCTACGAGCAGTACTTC.

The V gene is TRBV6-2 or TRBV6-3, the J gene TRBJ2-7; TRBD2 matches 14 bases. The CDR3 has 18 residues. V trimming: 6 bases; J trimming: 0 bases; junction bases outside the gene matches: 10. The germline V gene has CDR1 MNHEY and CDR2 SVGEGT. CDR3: CASSQTRTSGGYSYEQYF. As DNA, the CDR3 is TGTGCCAGCAGCCAAACCAGGACTAGCGGGGGGTACTCCTACGAGCAGTACTTC.

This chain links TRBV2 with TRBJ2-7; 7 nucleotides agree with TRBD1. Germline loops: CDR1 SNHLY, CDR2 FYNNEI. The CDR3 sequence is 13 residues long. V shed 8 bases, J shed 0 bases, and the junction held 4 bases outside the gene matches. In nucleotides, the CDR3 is TGTGCCAGCGGACAGGCCCTCTCCTACGAGCAGTACTTC. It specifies CASGQALSYEQYF.

The CDR3 nucleotides are TGTGCCAGCAGCTTAGCGGCAGGGGGGGAGACCCAGTACTTC. Protein sequence: CASSLAAGGETQYF. The V gene is TRBV7-9, the J gene TRBJ2-5, with a possible D match to TRBD1 (7 bases). Germline loops: CDR1 SEHNR, CDR2 FQNEAQ (reference sequence). There are 14 residues in the CDR3. Trimming removed 0 bases from V and 5 bases from J, with 10 bases in between. Combining the CDR3 with reference TRBV7-9 and TRBJ2-5 gives the whole variable domain DTGVSQNPRHKITKRGQNVTFRCDPISEHNRLYWYRQTLGQGPEFLTYFQNEAQLEKSRLLSDRFSAERPKGSFSTLEIQRTEQGDSAMYLCASSLAAGGETQYFGPGTRLLVL.